This T cell receptor beta chain was profiled in a study of cytomegalovirus exposure and HLA in healthy donors. Findings and caveats of the study: A reported reduction in N-insertions relative to the approximately 640-donor mean was seen in an Asian-associated ancestry cluster in a later analysis.

Trimming removed 1 base from V and 4 bases from J, with 10 bases in between. CDR1 LNHDA and CDR2 SQIVND come from the germline V gene (reference sequence). The CDR3 totals 15 residues. The PCR used 60 Vbeta and 13 Jbeta primers. Profiled with immunoSEQ multiplex PCR; TCRdb holds only in-frame clones, not every one. Its table records nearly 200,000 clones. Points on this clone: Its antigen is currently unknown.

Sequencing used PBMCs. This clonotype originated in a boy between 10 and 17 years old in good health and CMV-seronegative. The chain links TRBV19 to TRBJ2-2, with D perhaps matching TRBD1 (5 bases). The CDR3 DNA reads TGTGCCAGTAGTATAGTCCCTGGGGCCACCGGGGAGCTGTTTTTT. It encodes CASSIVPGATGELFF.